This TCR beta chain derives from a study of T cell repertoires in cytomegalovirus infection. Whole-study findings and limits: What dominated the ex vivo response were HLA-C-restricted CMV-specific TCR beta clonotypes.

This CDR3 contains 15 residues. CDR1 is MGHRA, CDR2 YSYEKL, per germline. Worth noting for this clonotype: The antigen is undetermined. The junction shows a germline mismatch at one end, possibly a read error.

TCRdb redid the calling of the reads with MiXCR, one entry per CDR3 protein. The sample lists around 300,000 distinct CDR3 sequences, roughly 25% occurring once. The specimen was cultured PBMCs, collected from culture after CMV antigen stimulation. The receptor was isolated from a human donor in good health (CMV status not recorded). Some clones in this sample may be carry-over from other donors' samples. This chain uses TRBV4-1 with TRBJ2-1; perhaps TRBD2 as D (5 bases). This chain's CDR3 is CANSQDAGSYNEQFF. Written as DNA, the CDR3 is TGCGCCAACAGCCAAGACGCGGGTTCCTACAATGAGCAGTTCTTC.